This T cell receptor (beta chain) originates from a study of technical replicates of blood from a handful of donors. The protocol was immunoSEQ multiplex PCR, while the TCRdb copy is restricted to in-frame clones and leaves out a portion. The sample lists some 68,000 clones, roughly 90% occurring once. Germline lookup yields CDR1 SGHNT and CDR2 YENEEA. Trimming took 3 bases from V and 3 from J; bases not matched to a gene: 2. The CDR3 extends over 14 amino acids. The chain uses TRBV11-3 and TRBJ2-5, with 9 bases identical to TRBD1. Material: T cells isolated from PBMCs. This receptor was identified in a human donor in good health. In DNA form, the CDR3 reads TGTGCCAGCAGCTTCCGGGACAGGGAAGAGACCCAGTACTTC. As protein: CASSFRDREETQYF. Looking up the rest from reference TRBV11-3 and TRBJ2-5 gives the full variable domain: EAGVVQSPRYKIIEKKQPVAFWCNPISGHNTLYWYLQNLGQGPELLIRYENEEAVDDSQLPKDRFSAERLKGVDSTLKIQPAELGDSAVYLCASSFRDREETQYFGPGTRLLVL.